Listed below are T cell receptor beta chains from one sample, sequenced in a study of T cells after yellow fever vaccination. TCRdb re-called the 5' RACE reads with MiXCR, one entry per CDR3 protein. The data hold about 550,000 distinct CDR3 sequences, with roughly 21% observed a single time. The sample consisted of PBMCs, taken 15 days after the yellow fever booster vaccination. These TCRs come from a man aged 30-40 years who received the YFV17D yellow fever vaccine. Each CDR3 is given with its conserved first and last residue. D genes are given only for firm matches. Not every row has a clone size; where given, it reads once, few, many or a size class.

NA | TRBJ2-1 | few | TRBV12-3/TRBV12-4 | CASSFTGLNNEQFF | TGTGCCAGCAGTTTCACAGGGTTAAACAATGAGCAGTTCTTC
NA | TRBJ1-1 | few | TRBV5-1 | CASSKYTGPGEAFF | TGCGCCAGCAGCAAGTACACCGGGCCGGGTGAAGCTTTCTTT
NA | TRBJ2-3 | few | TRBV6-1 | CASSDRGRADTQYF | TGTGCCAGCAGTGATAGGGGGAGGGCAGATACGCAGTATTTT
NA | TRBJ2-1 | NA | TRBV7-2 | CASRPMGSYNEQFF | TGTGCCAGCAGACCTATGGGATCCTACAATGAGCAGTTCTTC
NA | TRBJ2-4 | many | TRBV9 | CASSVGQLVPNIQYF | TGTGCCAGCAGCGTAGGTCAACTAGTCCCAAACATTCAGTACTTC
NA | TRBJ2-7 | few | TRBV20-1 | CSATTPRGGSYEQYF | TGCAGTGCTACAACCCCTCGGGGCGGTTCCTACGAGCAGTACTTC
NA | TRBJ2-7 | NA | TRBV6-5 | CASSYSEYSYEQYF | TGTGCCAGCAGTTACTCCGAATACTCCTACGAGCAGTACTTC
NA | TRBJ2-3 | NA | TRBV5-6 | CASSLGTGYNTQYF | TGTGCCAGCAGCTTGGGTACAGGGTATAATACGCAGTATTTT
NA | TRBJ2-1 | few | TRBV20-1 | CSARDWPGSKVEQFF | TGCAGTGCTAGAGATTGGCCCGGGAGTAAAGTTGAGCAGTTCTTC
NA | TRBJ1-4 | NA | TRBV5-1 | CASSYDPGTNEKLFF | TGCGCCAGCAGCTACGATCCGGGAACTAATGAAAAACTGTTTTTT
NA | TRBJ2-2 | NA | TRBV12-3/TRBV12-4 | CASRRGVAGELFF | TGTGCCAGCAGGCGAGGGGTGGCCGGGGAGCTGTTTTTT
NA | TRBJ2-7 | few | TRBV6-5 | CASSYGLSGGANEQYF | TGTGCCAGCAGTTACGGGCTCAGTGGTGGAGCTAACGAGCAGTACTTC
NA | TRBJ1-1 | many | TRBV5-6 | CASSSARGADLTEAFF | TGTGCCAGCAGCTCCGCTCGGGGGGCGGACCTCACTGAAGCTTTCTTT
NA | TRBJ2-7 | few | TRBV5-1 | CASSSLPGYEQYF | TGCGCCAGCAGCTCTCTGCCAGGCTACGAGCAGTACTTC
NA | TRBJ1-2 | many | TRBV3-1 | CASSQGGQLFGYTF | TGTGCCAGCAGCCAAGGCGGACAACTTTTTGGCTACACCTTC
TRBD2 | TRBJ2-2 | NA | TRBV7-2 | CASSLTSGLHTGELFF | TGTGCCAGCAGCCTAACTAGCGGCCTCCACACCGGGGAGCTGTTTTTT
NA | TRBJ2-3 | few | TRBV4-2 | CASSQETRNTQYF | TGTGCCAGCAGCCAAGAAACGAGGAATACGCAGTATTTT
NA | TRBJ2-1 | few | TRBV27 | CASSFEGATYNEQFF | TGTGCCAGCAGTTTCGAGGGAGCGACCTACAATGAGCAGTTCTTC
NA | TRBJ2-3 | few | TRBV28 | CAGNSGGTDTQYF | TGTGCCGGAAATAGCGGAGGCACAGATACGCAGTATTTT
NA | TRBJ2-7 | few | TRBV12-3/TRBV12-4 | CASSLGVDEQYF | TGTGCCAGCAGTCTTGGGGTTGACGAGCAGTACTTC
TRBD2 | TRBJ2-2 | few | TRBV6-2/TRBV6-3 | CASIQGGLAVTGELFF | TGTGCCAGCATCCAAGGGGGACTAGCGGTGACCGGGGAGCTGTTTTTT
NA | TRBJ2-2 | few | TRBV28 | CASRDVRGGLNTGELFF | TGTGCCAGCAGAGATGTTAGGGGAGGACTGAACACCGGGGAGCTGTTTTTT
NA | TRBJ2-6 | NA | TRBV28 | CASSIVLRGANVLTF | TGTGCCAGCAGTATTGTCCTCCGGGGGGCCAACGTCCTGACTTTC
NA | TRBJ1-3 | few | TRBV18 | CASSPRTVGPLSGNTIYF | TGTGCCAGCTCACCACGGACAGTGGGTCCCCTCTCTGGAAACACCATATATTTT
TRBD2 | TRBJ2-7 | NA | TRBV9 | CASSAGTSGHYEQYF | TGTGCCAGCAGCGCCGGGACTAGCGGCCACTACGAGCAGTACTTC
NA | TRBJ2-1 | few | TRBV30 | CALGASYNEQFF | TGTGCCCTCGGGGCTTCCTACAATGAGCAGTTCTTC
NA | TRBJ1-1 | few | TRBV28 | CAAQEVNTEAFF | TGTGCGGCACAGGAGGTGAACACTGAAGCTTTCTTT
NA | TRBJ2-5 | few | TRBV7-8 | CASSRFGGRETQYF | TGTGCCAGCAGCCGTTTTGGGGGCCGAGAGACCCAGTACTTC
NA | TRBJ2-2 | few | TRBV5-1 | CASSFVAVNTGELFF | TGCGCCAGCAGCTTCGTAGCGGTGAACACCGGGGAGCTGTTTTTT
NA | TRBJ1-1 | NA | TRBV5-1 | CASSLGLSSSITEAFF | TGCGCCAGCAGCCTGGGGCTCAGCAGTAGCATCACTGAAGCTTTCTTT
NA | TRBJ2-7 | NA | TRBV12-3/TRBV12-4 | CASSFARGVYEQYF | TGTGCCAGCAGTTTTGCCAGGGGTGTTTACGAGCAGTACTTC
NA | TRBJ2-1 | NA | TRBV7-9 | CASKSILRGEQFF | TGTGCCAGCAAGTCTATCCTTAGGGGTGAGCAGTTCTTC
TRBD1 | TRBJ2-7 | NA | TRBV3-1 | CASSQAWGGQGSSYEQYF | TGTGCCAGCAGCCAAGCCTGGGGGGGACAGGGGAGCTCCTACGAGCAGTACTTC
NA | TRBJ2-3 | NA | TRBV12-3/TRBV12-4 | CASSFQTVSADTQYF | TGTGCCAGCAGTTTTCAGACAGTATCGGCAGATACGCAGTATTTT
TRBD2 | TRBJ2-1 | NA | TRBV6-2/TRBV6-3 | CASSLPSSGANNEQFF | TGTGCCAGCAGTCTCCCCTCTAGCGGAGCTAACAATGAGCAGTTCTTC
NA | TRBJ1-2 | NA | TRBV5-6 | CASSLDPGARRGYTF | TGTGCCAGCAGCTTGGATCCGGGGGCGCGAAGGGGCTACACCTTC
NA | TRBJ1-6 | few | TRBV5-6 | CASSLAGVADASPLHF | TGTGCCAGCAGCTTGGCCGGTGTCGCGGATGCCTCACCCCTCCACTTT
NA | TRBJ2-2 | NA | TRBV3-1 | CASSQDTSNTGELFF | TGTGCCAGCAGCCAAGATACATCGAACACCGGGGAGCTGTTTTTT
NA | TRBJ2-1 | few | TRBV28 | CASTQLRSGVHNEQFF | TGTGCCAGCACCCAACTGAGGTCGGGAGTCCACAATGAGCAGTTCTTC
TRBD1 | TRBJ2-5 | NA | TRBV4-2 | CASSHSGQGAQETQYF | TGTGCCAGCAGCCACTCGGGACAGGGGGCCCAAGAGACCCAGTACTTC
TRBD2 | TRBJ2-3 | few | TRBV20-1 | CSARVSGSRRDTHYF | TGCAGTGCTAGAGTAAGCGGGAGTAGACGAGATACGCATTATTTT
NA | TRBJ2-3 | few | TRBV7-9 | CASSSPAEGSTDTQYF | TGTGCCAGCAGCTCACCTGCCGAGGGGAGCACAGATACGCAGTATTTT
NA | TRBJ1-2 | few | TRBV6-5 | CASSYTVGLYGYTF | TGTGCCAGCAGTTATACAGTAGGTCTCTATGGCTACACCTTC
NA | TRBJ2-1 | NA | TRBV4-3 | CASSQDGIAYNEQFF | TGCGCCAGCAGCCAAGATGGCATCGCCTACAATGAGCAGTTCTTC
TRBD1 | TRBJ2-1 | NA | TRBV19 | CASSFTGQRNEQFF | TGTGCCAGTAGTTTCACGGGACAGCGCAATGAGCAGTTCTTC
NA | TRBJ2-1 | NA | TRBV4-3 | CASSRSSGGGDNEQFF | TGCGCCAGCAGCCGATCTAGCGGAGGGGGGGACAATGAGCAGTTCTTC
TRBD2 | TRBJ2-3 | few | TRBV7-8 | CASQNPSGRHTDTQYF | TGTGCCAGCCAAAACCCTAGCGGGAGGCACACAGATACGCAGTATTTT
TRBD2 | TRBJ2-1 | NA | TRBV7-3 | CASSLTGTSGGSSYNEQFF | TGTGCCAGCAGCTTAACGGGGACTAGCGGGGGAAGCTCCTACAATGAGCAGTTCTTC
NA | TRBJ2-2 | NA | TRBV18 | CASSRDISTGELFF | TGTGCCAGCTCACGAGACATCTCCACCGGGGAGCTGTTTTTT
TRBD2 | TRBJ2-7 | few | TRBV10-3 | CAIRGGRNNEQYF | TGTGCCATCAGGGGCGGGAGGAACAACGAGCAGTACTTC